This TCR beta chain comes out of a study of spatial heterogeneity in lung cancer. The CDR3 consists of 14 residues. Trimming pared 3 bases from V and 5 bases from J, leaving 16 bases between. Germline CDR1 is DFQATT and CDR2 is SNEGSKA (reference sequence). Time point indicated: sample taken at primary tumor resection. The sequenced material consisted of unsorted whole RNA from tumor, nontumor lung or frozen PBMC. The study, taken as a whole, reports: Whereas they appeared in blood less at follow-up, ubiquitous expanded tumor TCRs appeared there more at resection.

There are a few counts of this clonotype. Antigen specificity is unknown. Using its own MiXCR run on the 5' RACE reads, TCRdb lists one record per CDR3 protein. The sample lists nearly 50,000 distinct CDR3 sequences; 7.6% were seen once. The chain is built from TRBV20-1 and TRBJ2-5; tentative D call: TRBD2 (6 bases). Here the sequenced sample was PBMCs, taken at surgery. The TCR sequence derives from a female donor with early-stage non-small cell lung cancer. The CDR3 DNA reads as TGCAGTGCTAGGTGGGGGGTTTTTACGGAGACCCAGTACTTC. Translated, it gives CSARWGVFTETQYF.